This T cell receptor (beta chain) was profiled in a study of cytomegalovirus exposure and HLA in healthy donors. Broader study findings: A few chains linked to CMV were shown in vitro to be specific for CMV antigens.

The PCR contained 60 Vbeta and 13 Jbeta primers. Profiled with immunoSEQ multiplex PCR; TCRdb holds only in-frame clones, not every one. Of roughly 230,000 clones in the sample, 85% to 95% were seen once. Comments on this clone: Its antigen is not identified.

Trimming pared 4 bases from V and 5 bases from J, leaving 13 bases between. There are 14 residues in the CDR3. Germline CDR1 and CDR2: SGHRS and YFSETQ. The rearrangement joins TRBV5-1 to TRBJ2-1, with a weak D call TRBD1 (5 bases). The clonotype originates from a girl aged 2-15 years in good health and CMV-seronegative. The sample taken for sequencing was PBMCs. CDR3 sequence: CASSPLTDNNEQFF. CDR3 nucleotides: TGCGCCAGCAGCCCTCTGACAGATAACAATGAGCAGTTCTTC. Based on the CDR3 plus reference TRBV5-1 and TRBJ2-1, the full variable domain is KAGVTQTPRYLIKTRGQQVTLSCSPISGHRSVSWYQQTPGQGLQFLFEYFSETQRNKGNFPGRFSGRQFSNSRSEMNVSTLELGDSALYLCASSPLTDNNEQFFGPGTRLTVL.